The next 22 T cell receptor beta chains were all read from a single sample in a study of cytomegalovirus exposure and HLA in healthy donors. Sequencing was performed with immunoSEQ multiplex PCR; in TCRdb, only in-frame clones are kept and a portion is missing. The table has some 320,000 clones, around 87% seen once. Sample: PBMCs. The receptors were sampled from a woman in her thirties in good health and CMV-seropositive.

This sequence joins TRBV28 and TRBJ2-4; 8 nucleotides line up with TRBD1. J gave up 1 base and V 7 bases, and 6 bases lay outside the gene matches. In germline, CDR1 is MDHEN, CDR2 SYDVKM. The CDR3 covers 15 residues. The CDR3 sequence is CASNKQGEAKNIQYF. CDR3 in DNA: TGTGCCAGCAACAAACAGGGGGAGGCCAAAAACATTCAGTACTTC.

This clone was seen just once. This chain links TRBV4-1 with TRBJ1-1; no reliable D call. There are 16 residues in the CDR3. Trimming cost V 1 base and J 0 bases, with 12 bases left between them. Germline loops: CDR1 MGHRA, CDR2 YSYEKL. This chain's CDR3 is CASSQAPSLMNTEAFF. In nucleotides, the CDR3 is TGCGCCAGCAGCCAAGCCCCCAGCCTGATGAACACTGAAGCTTTCTTT.

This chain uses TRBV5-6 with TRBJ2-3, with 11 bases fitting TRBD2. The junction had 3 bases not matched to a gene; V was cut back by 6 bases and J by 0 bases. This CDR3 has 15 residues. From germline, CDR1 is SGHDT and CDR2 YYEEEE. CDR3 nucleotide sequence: TGTGCCAGCACCCGACTAGCGGGAAGCACAGATACGCAGTATTTT. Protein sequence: CASTRLAGSTDTQYF.

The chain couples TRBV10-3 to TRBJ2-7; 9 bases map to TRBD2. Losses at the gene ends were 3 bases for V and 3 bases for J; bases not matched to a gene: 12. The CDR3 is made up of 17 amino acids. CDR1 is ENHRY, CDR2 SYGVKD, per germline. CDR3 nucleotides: TGTGCCATCAGTGACCGTGGGGAGGGACTAGCAGACTACGAGCAGTACTTC. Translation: CAISDRGEGLADYEQYF.

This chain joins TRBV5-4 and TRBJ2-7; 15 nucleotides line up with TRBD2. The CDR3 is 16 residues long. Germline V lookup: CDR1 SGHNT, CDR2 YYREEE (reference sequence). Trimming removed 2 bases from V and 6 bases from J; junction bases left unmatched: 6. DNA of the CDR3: TGTGCCAGCAGCTTCGGACTAGCGGGAGGGGCAGGCGAGCAGTACTTC. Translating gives CASSFGLAGGAGEQYF.

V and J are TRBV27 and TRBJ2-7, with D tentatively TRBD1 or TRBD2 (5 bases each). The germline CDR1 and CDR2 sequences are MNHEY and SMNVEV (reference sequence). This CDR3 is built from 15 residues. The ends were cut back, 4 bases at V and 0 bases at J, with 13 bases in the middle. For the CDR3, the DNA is TGTGCCAGCAGTTCCTATCGGGACCACTCCTACGAGCAGTACTTC. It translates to CASSSYRDHSYEQYF.

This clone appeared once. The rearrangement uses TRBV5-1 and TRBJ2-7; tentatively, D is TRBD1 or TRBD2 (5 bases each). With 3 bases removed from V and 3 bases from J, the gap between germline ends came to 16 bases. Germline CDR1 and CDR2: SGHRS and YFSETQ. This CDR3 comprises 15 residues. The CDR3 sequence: CASSWGGTANYEQYF. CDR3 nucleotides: TGCGCCAGCAGCTGGGGTGGGACGGCCAACTACGAGCAGTACTTC. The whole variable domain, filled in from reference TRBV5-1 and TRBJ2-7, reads KAGVTQTPRYLIKTRGQQVTLSCSPISGHRSVSWYQQTPGQGLQFLFEYFSETQRNKGNFPGRFSGRQFSNSRSEMNVSTLELGDSALYLCASSWGGTANYEQYFGPGTRLTVT.

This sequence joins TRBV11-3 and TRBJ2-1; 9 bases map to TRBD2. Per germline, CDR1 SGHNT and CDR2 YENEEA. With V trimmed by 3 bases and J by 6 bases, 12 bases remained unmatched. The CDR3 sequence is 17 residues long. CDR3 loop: CASSLDAQRGAFNEQFF. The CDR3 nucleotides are TGTGCCAGCAGCTTGGATGCCCAGCGGGGGGCCTTCAATGAGCAGTTCTTC.

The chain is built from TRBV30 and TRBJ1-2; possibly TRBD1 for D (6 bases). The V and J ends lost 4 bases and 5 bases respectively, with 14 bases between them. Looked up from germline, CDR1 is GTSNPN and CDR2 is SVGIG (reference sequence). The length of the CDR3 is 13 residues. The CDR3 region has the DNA TGTGCCTGGATCGGGGGGCTTTGGTATGGCTACACCTTC. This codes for CAWIGGLWYGYTF.

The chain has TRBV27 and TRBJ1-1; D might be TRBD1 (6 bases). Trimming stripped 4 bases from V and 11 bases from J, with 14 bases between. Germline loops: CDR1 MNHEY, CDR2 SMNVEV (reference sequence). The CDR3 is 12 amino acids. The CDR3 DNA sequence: TGTGCCAGCAGTTCATCAAGACAGGAGGCTTTCTTT. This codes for CASSSSRQEAFF.

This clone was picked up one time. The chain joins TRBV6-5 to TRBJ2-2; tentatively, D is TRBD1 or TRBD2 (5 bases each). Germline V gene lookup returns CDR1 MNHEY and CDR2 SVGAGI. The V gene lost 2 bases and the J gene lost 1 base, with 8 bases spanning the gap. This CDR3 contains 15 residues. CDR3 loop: CASSYGGQNTGELFF. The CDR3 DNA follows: TGTGCCAGCAGTTACGGAGGACAGAACACCGGGGAGCTGTTTTTT.

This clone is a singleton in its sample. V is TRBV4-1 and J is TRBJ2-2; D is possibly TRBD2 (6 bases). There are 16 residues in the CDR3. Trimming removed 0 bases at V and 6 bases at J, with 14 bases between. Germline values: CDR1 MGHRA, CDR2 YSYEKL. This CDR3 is CASSQDQYPGAGELFF. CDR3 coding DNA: TGCGCCAGCAGCCAAGATCAGTATCCGGGAGCCGGGGAGCTGTTTTTT.

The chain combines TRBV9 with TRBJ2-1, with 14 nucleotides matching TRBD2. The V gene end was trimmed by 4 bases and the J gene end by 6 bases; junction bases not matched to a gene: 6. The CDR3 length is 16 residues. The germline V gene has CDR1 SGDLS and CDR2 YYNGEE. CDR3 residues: CASSSRLAGGLNEQFF. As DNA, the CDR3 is TGTGCCAGCAGCTCCCGACTAGCGGGGGGGCTCAATGAGCAGTTCTTC.

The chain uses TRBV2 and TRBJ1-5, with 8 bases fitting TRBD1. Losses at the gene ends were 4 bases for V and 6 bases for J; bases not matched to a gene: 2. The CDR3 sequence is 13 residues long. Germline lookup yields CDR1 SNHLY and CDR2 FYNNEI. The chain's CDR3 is CASSVDRAQPQHF. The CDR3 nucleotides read TGTGCCAGCAGTGTGGACAGGGCTCAGCCCCAGCATTTT.

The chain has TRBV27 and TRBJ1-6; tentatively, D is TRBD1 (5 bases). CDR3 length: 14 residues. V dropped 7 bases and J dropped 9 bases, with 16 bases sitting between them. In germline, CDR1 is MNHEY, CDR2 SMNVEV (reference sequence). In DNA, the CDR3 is TGTGCCAGCAAAAGCGGAGGGGAAGGTTCACCCCTCCACTTT. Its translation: CASKSGGEGSPLHF.

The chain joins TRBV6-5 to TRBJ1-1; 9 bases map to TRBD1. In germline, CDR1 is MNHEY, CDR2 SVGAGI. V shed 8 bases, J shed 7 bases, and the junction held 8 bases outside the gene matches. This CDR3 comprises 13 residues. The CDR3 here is CASGRGQGNEAFF. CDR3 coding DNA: TGTGCCAGCGGTAGGGGACAGGGAAATGAAGCTTTCTTT.

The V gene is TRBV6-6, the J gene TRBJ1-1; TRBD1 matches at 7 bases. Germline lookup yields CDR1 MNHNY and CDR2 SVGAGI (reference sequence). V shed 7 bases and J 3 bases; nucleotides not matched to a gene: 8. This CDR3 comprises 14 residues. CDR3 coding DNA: TGTGCCAGCAAGATAATCGGGACAGACACTGAAGCTTTCTTT. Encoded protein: CASKIIGTDTEAFF.

CDR3 sequence reads: CSVHPTAYTDTQYF. CDR3 bases: TGCAGCGTTCACCCGACGGCCTACACAGATACGCAGTATTTT. The chain links TRBV29-1 to TRBJ2-3; D is uncertain. Germline CDR1 is SQVTM and CDR2 is ANQGSEA. The CDR3 has 14 amino acids. Trimming took 5 bases from V and 2 from J, leaving 14 bases between them.

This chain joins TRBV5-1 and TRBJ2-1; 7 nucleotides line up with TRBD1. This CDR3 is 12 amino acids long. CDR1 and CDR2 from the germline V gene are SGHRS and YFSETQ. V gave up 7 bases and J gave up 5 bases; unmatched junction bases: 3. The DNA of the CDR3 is TGCGCCAGCTCTACAGGGGACAATGAGCAGTTCTTC. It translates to CASSTGDNEQFF.

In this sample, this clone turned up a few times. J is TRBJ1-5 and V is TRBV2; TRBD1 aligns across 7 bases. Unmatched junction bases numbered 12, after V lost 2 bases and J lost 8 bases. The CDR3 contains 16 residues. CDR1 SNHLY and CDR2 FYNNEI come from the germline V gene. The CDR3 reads CASSEIFRGKREPQHF. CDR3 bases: TGTGCCAGCAGTGAAATCTTCAGGGGGAAGAGGGAGCCCCAGCATTTT.

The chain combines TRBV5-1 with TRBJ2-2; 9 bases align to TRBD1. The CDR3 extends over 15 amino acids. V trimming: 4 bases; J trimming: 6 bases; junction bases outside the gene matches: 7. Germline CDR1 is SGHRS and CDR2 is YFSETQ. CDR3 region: CASSRGTGTPGELFF. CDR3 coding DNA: TGCGCCAGCAGCCGCGGGACAGGGACCCCCGGGGAGCTGTTTTTT.

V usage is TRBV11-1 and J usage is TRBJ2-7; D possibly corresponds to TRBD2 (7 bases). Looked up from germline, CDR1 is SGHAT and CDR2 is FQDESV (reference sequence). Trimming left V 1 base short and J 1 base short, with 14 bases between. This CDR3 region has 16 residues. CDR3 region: CASSLGGGGSSYEQYF. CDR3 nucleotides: TGTGCCAGCAGCTTAGGAGGGGGGGGCTCTTCCTACGAGCAGTACTTC.